This is a list of T cell receptor beta chains from one sample in a study of T-cell reconstitution after alpha-beta-depleted transplantation in children. Via MiXCR, TCRdb re-called the PCR reads, giving one row per CDR3 protein. The sample lists 900,000 or so distinct CDR3 sequences; 16% were seen once. Source: PBMCs, mostly from graft donor cells, taken 360 days after TCRalphabeta/CD19-depleted stem cell transplant. Every receptor here comes from a male patient aged 10 to 17 who had a stem cell transplant for acute lymphoblastic leukemia, so the T cells may come from the graft donor. CDR3s include the opening cysteine and the closing phenylalanine or tryptophan. The D gene is left open where the match is weak. Clone size appears in some rows only: once, few, many, or a class for an expanded clone.

cdr3_nt,cdr3_aa,v_call,cdr3_length,j_call,d_call,clone_size
TGCAGTGCTAGAGATGTAATAGCGGGAGATAGTTTGGACAATGAGCAGTTCTTC,CSARDVIAGDSLDNEQFF,TRBV20-1,18,TRBJ2-1,TRBD2,-
TGTGCCAGTAGTATAGCGGGATTCTACGAGCAGTACTTC,CASSIAGFYEQYF,TRBV19,13,TRBJ2-7,-,few
TGTGCCAGCTCACCAAGGCGGGGCGGCACCCTACAAGAGACCCAGTACTTC,CASSPRRGGTLQETQYF,TRBV18,17,TRBJ2-5,-,-
TGTGCCAGCAGTGGGGACAAACAGTTCTTC,CASSGDKQFF,TRBV12-3/TRBV12-4,10,TRBJ2-1,-,few
TGTGCCAGCAGCACGCGGACTAGCAGAGTAAGCACAGATACGCAGTATTTT,CASSTRTSRVSTDTQYF,TRBV7-2,17,TRBJ2-3,TRBD2,-
TGTGCCAGCAGCTTCGGACAGGGGGTCCTATTCAATCAGCCCCAGCATTTT,CASSFGQGVLFNQPQHF,TRBV7-2,17,TRBJ1-5,TRBD1,-
TGTGCCGCGTTTCGGGAGAGACATGGTGAGCAGTTCTTC,CAAFRERHGEQFF,TRBV27,13,TRBJ2-1,-,few
TGTGCCAGCAGTGCGCGACAGGGGGTGCATGAGCAGTTCTTC,CASSARQGVHEQFF,TRBV12-3/TRBV12-4,14,TRBJ2-1,TRBD1,many
TGTGCCAGCAGCTTGCAGTCGCGGGAGGTAATAAATGAGCAGTTCTTC,CASSLQSREVINEQFF,TRBV5-5,16,TRBJ2-1,TRBD2,many
TGTGCCAGCAGCCTGACAGGGGGGCACAATCAGCCCCAGCATTTT,CASSLTGGHNQPQHF,TRBV12-3/TRBV12-4,15,TRBJ1-5,TRBD1,few
TGTGCCATCAGTGAGGGAGGAGGGACAGGGGAAGAGACCCAGTACTTC,CAISEGGGTGEETQYF,TRBV10-3,16,TRBJ2-5,TRBD1,few
TGCGCCAGCAGTGACACCGGGACAGGGGGCGAGCAGTACTTC,CASSDTGTGGEQYF,TRBV10-1,14,TRBJ2-7,TRBD1,-
TGCGCCAGCAGCCCTCCCCGACAGGGGGCACATGAGCAGTTCTTC,CASSPPRQGAHEQFF,TRBV4-1,15,TRBJ2-1,TRBD1,once
TGCGCCAGCAGCTTGGTGGTGGACGGGGGAAGGTTTACCTTC,CASSLVVDGGRFTF,TRBV5-1,14,TRBJ1-2,-,-
TGCGCCAGCAGCTTGGATCGGACCTACGAGCAGTACTTC,CASSLDRTYEQYF,TRBV5-1,13,TRBJ2-7,-,many
TGCGCCAGCAGCTTGGAAACTAGCGGGAGGGGTTACAATGAGCAGTTCTTC,CASSLETSGRGYNEQFF,TRBV5-1,17,TRBJ2-1,TRBD2,-
TGCGCCAGCAGCTTACCAGCGGGAGGCGAGCAGTACTTC,CASSLPAGGEQYF,TRBV5-1,13,TRBJ2-7,TRBD2,-
TGTGCCACTACGGACAGGGGGAGAGATCAGCCCCAGCATTTT,CATTDRGRDQPQHF,TRBV10-3,14,TRBJ1-5,TRBD1,few
TGTGCCAGCAGCTTAGAAGTAGTCTTCGGTTCCTACAATGAGCAGTTCTTC,CASSLEVVFGSYNEQFF,TRBV7-9,17,TRBJ2-1,-,-
TGCGCCAGAGGAAGGGGGCTGAAGCCCCAGCATTTT,CARGRGLKPQHF,TRBV5-1,12,TRBJ1-5,TRBD1,-
TGTGCCAGCAGCCCCGGGCAGGGGGCTTCCTACGAGCAGTACTTC,CASSPGQGASYEQYF,TRBV4-2,15,TRBJ2-7,TRBD1,many
TGCGCCAGCAGCCAAGACCGGCTCAGGCCCTACGAGCAGTACTTC,CASSQDRLRPYEQYF,TRBV4-1,15,TRBJ2-7,-,many
TGTGCTACGGGCCGGATAGAGACCCAGTACTTC,CATGRIETQYF,TRBV12-5,11,TRBJ2-5,-,many
TGCGCCAGCAGCTCCCTCCGGAGCCCTGTTAGCAATCAGCCCCAGCATTTT,CASSSLRSPVSNQPQHF,TRBV5-1,17,TRBJ1-5,-,few
TGTGCCAGCAGCTTAGAGCTCCTCGACAGGGGTTACGAGCAGTACTTC,CASSLELLDRGYEQYF,TRBV7-9,16,TRBJ2-7,TRBD1,-
TGCAGTGCTAGTAAGGGTGCGGGCCACGCGGCCGAGCAGTTCTTC,CSASKGAGHAAEQFF,TRBV20-1,15,TRBJ2-1,-,-
TGCAGCGTGGGGGAAATCACCGGGGAGCTGTTTTTT,CSVGEITGELFF,TRBV29-1,12,TRBJ2-2,-,many
TGTGCCAGCTCCGGACAGGGGGCCACAGATACGCAGTATTTT,CASSGQGATDTQYF,TRBV18,14,TRBJ2-3,TRBD1,few
TGCGCCAGCAGCTTGGAGGGTCCCGTGGCTGCCAAAAACATTCAGTACTTC,CASSLEGPVAAKNIQYF,TRBV5-1,17,TRBJ2-4,-,few
TGCGCCAGCAAGGACTCCTTAGGGACCGGGGAGCTGTTTTTT,CASKDSLGTGELFF,TRBV10-1,14,TRBJ2-2,-,-
TGCGCCAGCAGCTCCCGAGGTGGGGCGATTTCACCCCTCCACTTT,CASSSRGGAISPLHF,TRBV5-1,15,TRBJ1-6,-,-
TGCAGTGCTGTGTCCGGTGACAGGGCTTCCTACGAGCAGTACTTC,CSAVSGDRASYEQYF,TRBV20-1,15,TRBJ2-7,TRBD1,-
TGTGCCAGCAGTTTGCTAGGTGTAAGGGAGCAGTTCTTC,CASSLLGVREQFF,TRBV12-3/TRBV12-4,13,TRBJ2-1,-,few
TGTGCCAGCAGTTCCCGCGCAGGGCCAGGTGAAAAACTGTTTTTT,CASSSRAGPGEKLFF,TRBV6-5,15,TRBJ1-4,-,-
TGTGCCAGCATCCAGGGACAGTCCACAGATACGCAGTATTTT,CASIQGQSTDTQYF,TRBV7-9,14,TRBJ2-3,TRBD1,few
TGCAGTGCTAGAGATCGCCAGACTAGCACAGATACGCAGTATTTT,CSARDRQTSTDTQYF,TRBV20-1,15,TRBJ2-3,-,many
TGCGCCAGCAGGGACCCCTTAGCGGGAGATCGGAATGAGCAGTTCTTC,CASRDPLAGDRNEQFF,TRBV4-1,16,TRBJ2-1,TRBD2,-
TGTGCCAGCCACGGGACTAGCGGGGCCGCGGAGACCCAGTACTTC,CASHGTSGAAETQYF,TRBV7-9,15,TRBJ2-5,TRBD2,-
TGTGCCAGCAGCGTAGCGGACAGCGACCTCGCTAACTATGGCTACACCTTC,CASSVADSDLANYGYTF,TRBV9,17,TRBJ1-2,-,-
TGCAGTGCGCCTCAGGCGGGAGTATTGCTGAATGAGCAGTTCTTC,CSAPQAGVLLNEQFF,TRBV20-1,15,TRBJ2-1,TRBD2,few
TGCGCCAGCAGCGCCGACTTTAACTCCTACGAGCAGTACTTC,CASSADFNSYEQYF,TRBV5-1,14,TRBJ2-7,-,once
TGTGCCAGCAGTGACCCCGGGACACCGCTGGATGAGCAGTTCTTC,CASSDPGTPLDEQFF,TRBV25-1,15,TRBJ2-1,-,many
TGTGCCAGCAGGATAGCGGGAGGGTACGAGCAGTACTTC,CASRIAGGYEQYF,TRBV2,13,TRBJ2-7,TRBD2,few
TGTGCCAGCACCCACGACAGGGTGATGGAAAAACTGTTTTTT,CASTHDRVMEKLFF,TRBV7-9,14,TRBJ1-4,TRBD1,few
TGTGCCAGCAGTAGCGGGAGGGTTAGCACAGATACGCAGTATTTT,CASSSGRVSTDTQYF,TRBV6-1,15,TRBJ2-3,TRBD2,-
TGTGCAGCACAAGGCGACTCCTACGAGCAGTACTTC,CAAQGDSYEQYF,TRBV7-8,12,TRBJ2-7,-,-
TGTGCCAGCAGGGACCGAGGGGATTCACCCCTCCACTTT,CASRDRGDSPLHF,TRBV7-9,13,TRBJ1-6,-,few
TGCAGCGTTGAAGGGACTAGATACGAGCAGTTCTTC,CSVEGTRYEQFF,TRBV29-1,12,TRBJ2-1,TRBD2,few
TGTGCCAGCAGCCAATGGGTCCACGAGCAGTACTTC,CASSQWVHEQYF,TRBV3-1,12,TRBJ2-7,-,-
TGCAGTGCCATCGGGACTAGCGGGAGAAGGCAAGAGACCCAGTACTTC,CSAIGTSGRRQETQYF,TRBV20-1,16,TRBJ2-5,TRBD2,-
TGTGCCAGCAGTGAATATACAGGGGGGTCCACTGAAGCTTTCTTT,CASSEYTGGSTEAFF,TRBV25-1,15,TRBJ1-1,TRBD1,-
TGTGCCAGCAGCTTGGTCGACAGGGTTTTGTATACGCAGTATTTT,CASSLVDRVLYTQYF,TRBV5-4,15,TRBJ2-3,TRBD1,-
TGTGCCAGCAGTGAAGGACTAGCGGACCGGTGGTATGAGCAGTTCTTC,CASSEGLADRWYEQFF,TRBV12-3/TRBV12-4,16,TRBJ2-1,TRBD2,-
TGCGCCAGCAATGGGGCCTACTCTAGCACAGATACGCAGTATTTT,CASNGAYSSTDTQYF,TRBV5-1,15,TRBJ2-3,-,-
TGCGCCAGCAGCCAGTTCCCCGGGGCAGATACGCAGTATTTT,CASSQFPGADTQYF,TRBV4-1,14,TRBJ2-3,-,many
TGCGCCAGCAGCTCTAGCGGGACTGAGCAGTTCTTC,CASSSSGTEQFF,TRBV5-1,12,TRBJ2-1,TRBD2,-
TGTGCCAGCAGACTAGCGGGAGTTGCCAATGAGCAGTTCTTC,CASRLAGVANEQFF,TRBV6-1,14,TRBJ2-1,TRBD2,many